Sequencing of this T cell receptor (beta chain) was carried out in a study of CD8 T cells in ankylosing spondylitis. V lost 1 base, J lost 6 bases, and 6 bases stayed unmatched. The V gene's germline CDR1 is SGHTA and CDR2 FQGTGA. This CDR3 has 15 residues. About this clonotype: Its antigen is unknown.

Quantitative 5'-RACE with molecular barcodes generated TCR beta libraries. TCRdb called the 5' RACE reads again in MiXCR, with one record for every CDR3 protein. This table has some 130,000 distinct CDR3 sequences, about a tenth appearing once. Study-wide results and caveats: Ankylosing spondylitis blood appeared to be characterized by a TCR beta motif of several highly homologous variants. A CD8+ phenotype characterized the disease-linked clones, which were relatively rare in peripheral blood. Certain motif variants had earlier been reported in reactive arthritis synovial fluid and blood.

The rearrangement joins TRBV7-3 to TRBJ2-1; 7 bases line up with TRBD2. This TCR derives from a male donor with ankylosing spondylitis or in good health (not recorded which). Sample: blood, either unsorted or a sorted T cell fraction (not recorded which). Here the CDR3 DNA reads TGTGCCAGCAGCTTAATTGCGGGAGCAGGCAATGAGCAGTTCTTC. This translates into CASSLIAGAGNEQFF.